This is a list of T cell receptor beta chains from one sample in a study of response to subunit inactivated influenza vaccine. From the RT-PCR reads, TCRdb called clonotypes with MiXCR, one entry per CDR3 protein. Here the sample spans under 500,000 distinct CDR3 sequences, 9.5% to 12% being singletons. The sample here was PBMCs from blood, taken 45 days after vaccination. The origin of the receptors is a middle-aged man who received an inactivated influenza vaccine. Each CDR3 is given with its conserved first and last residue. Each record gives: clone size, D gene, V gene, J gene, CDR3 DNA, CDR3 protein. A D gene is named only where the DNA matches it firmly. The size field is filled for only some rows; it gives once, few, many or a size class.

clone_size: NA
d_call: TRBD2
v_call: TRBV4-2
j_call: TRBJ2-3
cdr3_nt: TGTGCCAGCAGCAAACAACTAGCGGGTGGCGGCACAGATACGCAGTATTTT
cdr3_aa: CASSKQLAGGGTDTQYF

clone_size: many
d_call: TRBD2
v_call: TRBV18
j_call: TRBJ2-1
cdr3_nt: TGTGCCAGCTCACCACAAGGTAAAGCGGGAGGCAATGAGCAGTTCTTC
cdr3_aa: CASSPQGKAGGNEQFF

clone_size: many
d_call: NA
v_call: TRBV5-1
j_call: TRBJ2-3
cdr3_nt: TGCGCCAGCAGCGTACTTGCGGGGACCACAGATACGCAGTATTTT
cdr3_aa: CASSVLAGTTDTQYF

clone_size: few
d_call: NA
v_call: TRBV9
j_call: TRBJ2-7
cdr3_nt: TGTGCCAGCAGCGTAGGGTCCAACCCCTACGAGCAGTACTTC
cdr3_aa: CASSVGSNPYEQYF

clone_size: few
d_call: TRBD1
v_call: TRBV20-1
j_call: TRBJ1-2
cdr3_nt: TGCAGTGCTGGACAGGGACGAAACTATGGCTACACCTTC
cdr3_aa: CSAGQGRNYGYTF

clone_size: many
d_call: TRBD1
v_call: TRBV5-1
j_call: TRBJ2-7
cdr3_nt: TGCGCCAGCAGCCGCCAGATTGGGACAGGGAAGAACGAGCAGTACTTC
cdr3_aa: CASSRQIGTGKNEQYF

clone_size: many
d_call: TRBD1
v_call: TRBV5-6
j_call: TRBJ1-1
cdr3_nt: TGTGCCAGCAGCCCAGGACAGGGTGGAAGAAACACTGAAGCTTTCTTT
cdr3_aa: CASSPGQGGRNTEAFF

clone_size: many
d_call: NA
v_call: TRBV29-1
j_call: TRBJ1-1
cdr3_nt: TGCAGCGTTGAACCCACTGAAGCTTTCTTT
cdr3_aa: CSVEPTEAFF

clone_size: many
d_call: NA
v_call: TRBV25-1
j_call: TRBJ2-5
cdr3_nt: TGTGCCAGCAGTGAAGAATCTTATTGGGGGGAGACCCAGTACTTC
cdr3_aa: CASSEESYWGETQYF

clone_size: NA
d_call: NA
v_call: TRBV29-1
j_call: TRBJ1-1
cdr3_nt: TGCAGCGTTGGGGGGGGTCAATCAAGGACTGAAGCTTTCTTT
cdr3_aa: CSVGGGQSRTEAFF

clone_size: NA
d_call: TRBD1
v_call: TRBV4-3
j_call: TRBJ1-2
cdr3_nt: TGCGCCAGCAGCCAAGCGGACAGGGAGGTTTATGGCTACACCTTC
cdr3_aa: CASSQADREVYGYTF

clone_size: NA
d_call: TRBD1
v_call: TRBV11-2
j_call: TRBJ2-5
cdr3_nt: TGTGCCAGCAGCCCGATGCTGGGACAGGGGGCTGAGACCCAGTACTTC
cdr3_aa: CASSPMLGQGAETQYF

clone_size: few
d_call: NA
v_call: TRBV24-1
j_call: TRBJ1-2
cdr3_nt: TGTGCCACCAGACCGAGCGGCGGGACAAACTATGGCTACACCTTC
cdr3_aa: CATRPSGGTNYGYTF

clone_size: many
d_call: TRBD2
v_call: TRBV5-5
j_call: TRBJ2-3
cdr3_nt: TGTGCCGGGCGCGCCGGGACTAGCCCCACAGATACGCAGTATTTT
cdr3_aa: CAGRAGTSPTDTQYF

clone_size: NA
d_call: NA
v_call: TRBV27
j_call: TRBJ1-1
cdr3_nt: TGTGCCAGCCTACCGGGACGACCTGAGGTTTTTGAAGCTTTCTTT
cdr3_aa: CASLPGRPEVFEAFF

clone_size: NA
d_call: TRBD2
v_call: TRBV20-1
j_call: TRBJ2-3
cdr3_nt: TGCTGTGCTAGAGTAGGAAGCGGGAGAAGCACAGATACGCAGTATTTT
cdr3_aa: CCARVGSGRSTDTQYF

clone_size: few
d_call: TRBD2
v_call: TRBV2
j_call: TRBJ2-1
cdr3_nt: TGTGCCAGCAGTGAAGTGCGGGGGGCCTACAATGAGCAGTTCTTC
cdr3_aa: CASSEVRGAYNEQFF

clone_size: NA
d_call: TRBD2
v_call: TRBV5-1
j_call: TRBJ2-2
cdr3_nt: TGCGCCAGCAGCAGAGGACTAGCGGGGGCGCCCGGGGAGCTGTTTTTT
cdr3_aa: CASSRGLAGAPGELFF

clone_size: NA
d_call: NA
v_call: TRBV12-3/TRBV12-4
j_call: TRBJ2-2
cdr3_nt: TGTGCCAGCGTCGGAGGGTTTGGGTTAACCGGGGAGCTGTTTTTT
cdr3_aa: CASVGGFGLTGELFF

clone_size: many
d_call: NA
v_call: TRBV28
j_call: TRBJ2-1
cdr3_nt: TGTGCCAGCAGTTTAATGAGAGGTGGGAGGCACGCTGAGCAGTTCTTC
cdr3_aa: CASSLMRGGRHAEQFF

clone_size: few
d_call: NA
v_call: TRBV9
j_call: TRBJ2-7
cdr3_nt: TGTGCCAGCAGCGTAGCTACCTGGGACGAGCAGTACTTC
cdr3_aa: CASSVATWDEQYF

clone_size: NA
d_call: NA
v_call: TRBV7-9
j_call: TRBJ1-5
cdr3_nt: TGTGCCAGCAGCTCAGGGGCCCTACAGCCCCAGCATTTT
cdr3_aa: CASSSGALQPQHF

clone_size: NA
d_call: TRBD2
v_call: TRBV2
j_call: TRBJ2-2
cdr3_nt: TGTGCCAGCAGCCAGGGACTAGGCGCCGGGGAGCTGTTTTTT
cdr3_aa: CASSQGLGAGELFF

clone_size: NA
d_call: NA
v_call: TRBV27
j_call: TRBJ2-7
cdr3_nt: TGTGCCAGCAGAAAACCGGGACGTTCCTACGAGCAGTACTTC
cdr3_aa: CASRKPGRSYEQYF

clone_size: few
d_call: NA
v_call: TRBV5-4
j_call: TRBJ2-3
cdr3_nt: TGTGCCAGCAGCTCATGGGACGGTCGCACAGATACGCAGTATTTT
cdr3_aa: CASSSWDGRTDTQYF

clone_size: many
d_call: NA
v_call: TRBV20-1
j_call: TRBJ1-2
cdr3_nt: TGCAGTGCTAGATCCCAGGACGGCTTCTATGGCTACACCTTC
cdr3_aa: CSARSQDGFYGYTF

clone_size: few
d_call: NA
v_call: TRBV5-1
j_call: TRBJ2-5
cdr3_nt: TGCGCCAGCACCTTGGGGGGCCACCCGGAGGTTGAGACCCAGTACTTC
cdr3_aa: CASTLGGHPEVETQYF

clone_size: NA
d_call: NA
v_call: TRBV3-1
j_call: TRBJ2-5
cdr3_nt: TGTGCCAGCAGCCACGTTCAAGAGACCCAGTACTTC
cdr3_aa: CASSHVQETQYF

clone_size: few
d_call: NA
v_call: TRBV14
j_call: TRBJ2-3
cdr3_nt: TGTGCCAGCAGCCAAGATTGGGCTAGCCCTAGCACAGATACGCAGTATTTT
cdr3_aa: CASSQDWASPSTDTQYF

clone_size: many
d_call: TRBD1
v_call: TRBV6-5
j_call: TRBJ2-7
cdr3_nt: TGTGCCAGCAGTTGGCAGGGGGATTACGAGCAGTACTTC
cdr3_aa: CASSWQGDYEQYF

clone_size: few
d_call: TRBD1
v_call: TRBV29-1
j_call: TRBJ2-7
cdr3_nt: TGCAGCGCCGGGGGGGGGACAGGGGCGCACGAGCAGTACTTC
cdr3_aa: CSAGGGTGAHEQYF

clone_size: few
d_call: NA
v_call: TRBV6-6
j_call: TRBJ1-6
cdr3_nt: TGTGCCAGCGGGACGGTCAATTCACCCCTCCACTTT
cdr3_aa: CASGTVNSPLHF

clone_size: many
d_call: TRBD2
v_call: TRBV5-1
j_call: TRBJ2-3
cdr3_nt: TGCGCCAGCAGCTTAGCGGGAGGGCCGGGAGATACGCAGTATTTT
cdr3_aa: CASSLAGGPGDTQYF

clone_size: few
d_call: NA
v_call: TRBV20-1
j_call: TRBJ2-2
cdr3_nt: TGCAGTGCTAGTAGGATCGGGGAGCTGTTTTTT
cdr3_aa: CSASRIGELFF

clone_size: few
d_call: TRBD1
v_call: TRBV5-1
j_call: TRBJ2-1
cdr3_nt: TGCGCCAGCAGATCCGGGACAGGGAGCTCCTACAATGAGCAGTTCTTC
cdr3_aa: CASRSGTGSSYNEQFF

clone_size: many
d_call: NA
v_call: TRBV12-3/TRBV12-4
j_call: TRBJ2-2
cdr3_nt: TGTGCCAGCAGTTTTCGGGGTAACGGGGAGCTGTTTTTT
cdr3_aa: CASSFRGNGELFF

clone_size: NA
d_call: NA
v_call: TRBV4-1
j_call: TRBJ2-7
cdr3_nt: TGCGCCAGCAGCCCAAACGTCGCCTACGAGCAGTACTTC
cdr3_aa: CASSPNVAYEQYF

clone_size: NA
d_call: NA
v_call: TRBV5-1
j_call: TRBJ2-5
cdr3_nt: TGCGCCAGCAGCGTTGAAGCGACCCAGTACTTC
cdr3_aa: CASSVEATQYF

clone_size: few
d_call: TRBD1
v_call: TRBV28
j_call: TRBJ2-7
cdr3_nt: TGTGCCAGCAGACCCAATATCCGGGACAGGGTCGGCGAGCAGTACTTC
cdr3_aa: CASRPNIRDRVGEQYF

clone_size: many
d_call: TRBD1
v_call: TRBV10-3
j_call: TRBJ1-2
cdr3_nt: TGTGCCATCAGCGCCGGGAGACAGGGGGACGTCGGCTACACCTTC
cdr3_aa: CAISAGRQGDVGYTF

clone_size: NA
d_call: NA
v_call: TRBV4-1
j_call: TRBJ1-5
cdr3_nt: TGCGCCAGCAGCCAAGAGGCGTCCCTGCCCCAGCATTTT
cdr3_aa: CASSQEASLPQHF

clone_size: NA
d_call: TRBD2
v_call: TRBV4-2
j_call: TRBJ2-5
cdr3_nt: TGTGCCAGCAGCCAGGGACTAGCGGTTGGGTACCAAGAGACCCAGTACTTC
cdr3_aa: CASSQGLAVGYQETQYF

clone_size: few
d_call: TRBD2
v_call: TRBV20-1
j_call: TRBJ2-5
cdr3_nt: TGCAGTGCTAGCCGTGGACTAGCGGGAGAGACCCAGTACTTC
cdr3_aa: CSASRGLAGETQYF

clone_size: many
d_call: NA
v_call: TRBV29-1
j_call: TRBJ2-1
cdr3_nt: TGCAGCGTTGAGGGCAGGGGTCGCTACAATGAGCAGTTCTTC
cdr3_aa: CSVEGRGRYNEQFF

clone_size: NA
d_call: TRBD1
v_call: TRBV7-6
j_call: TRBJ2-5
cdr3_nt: TGTGCCAGCAGCGCGATACAGGGGAATGGGGAGACCCAGTACTTC
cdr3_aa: CASSAIQGNGETQYF

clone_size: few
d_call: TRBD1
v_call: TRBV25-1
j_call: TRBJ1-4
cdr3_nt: TGTGCCAGCAGTAGAGGACAGGTTAATGAAAAACTGTTTTTT
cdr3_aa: CASSRGQVNEKLFF

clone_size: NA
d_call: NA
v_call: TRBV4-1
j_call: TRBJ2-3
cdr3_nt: TGCGCCAGCAGCCCAAACCAGGAGACAGATACGCAGTATTTT
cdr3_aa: CASSPNQETDTQYF

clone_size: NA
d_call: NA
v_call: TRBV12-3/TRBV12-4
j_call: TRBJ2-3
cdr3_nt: TGTGCCAGCAGTTTCTCCACCCCAATTGGACGGGGACCTAGCACAGATACGCAGTATTTT
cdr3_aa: CASSFSTPIGRGPSTDTQYF

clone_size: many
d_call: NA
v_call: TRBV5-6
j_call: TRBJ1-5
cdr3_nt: TGTGCCAGCAGCCGAGGACAGTATAGCAATCAGCCCCAGCATTTT
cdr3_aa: CASSRGQYSNQPQHF

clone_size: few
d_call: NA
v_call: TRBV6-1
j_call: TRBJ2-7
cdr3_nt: TGTGCCAGCAGTGGGCTAGTCGACGAGCAGTACTTC
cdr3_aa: CASSGLVDEQYF

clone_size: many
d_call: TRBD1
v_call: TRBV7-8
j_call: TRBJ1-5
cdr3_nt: TGTGCCAGCAGCACACAGGGGGCGGCGGCTCAGCCCCAGCATTTT
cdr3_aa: CASSTQGAAAQPQHF

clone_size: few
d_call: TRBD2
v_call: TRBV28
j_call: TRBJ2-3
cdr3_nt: TGTGCCAGCGGAACTAGCGGGGGGGCCGCAGATACGCAGTATTTT
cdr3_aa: CASGTSGGAADTQYF

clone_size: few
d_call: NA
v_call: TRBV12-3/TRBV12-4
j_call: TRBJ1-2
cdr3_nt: TGTGCCAGCAGTCCCGAGACAGGCACTAACTATGGCTACACCTTC
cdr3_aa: CASSPETGTNYGYTF

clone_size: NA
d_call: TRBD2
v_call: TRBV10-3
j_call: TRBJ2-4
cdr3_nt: TGTGCCATCAGAGCGGGACTAGCAGAAAACATTCAGTACTTC
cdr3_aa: CAIRAGLAENIQYF

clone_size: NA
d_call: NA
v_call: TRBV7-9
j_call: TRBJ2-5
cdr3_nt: TGTGCCAGCAGCTTTGATGGGCCCCGCGACCAAGAGACCCAGTACTTC
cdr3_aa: CASSFDGPRDQETQYF

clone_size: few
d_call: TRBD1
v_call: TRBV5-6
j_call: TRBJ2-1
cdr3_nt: TGTGCCAGCAGCCCGCCGGACAGGCCAAAGGGAAATGAGCAGTTCTTC
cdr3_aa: CASSPPDRPKGNEQFF

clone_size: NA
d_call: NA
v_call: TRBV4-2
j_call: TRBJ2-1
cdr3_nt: TGTGCCAGCAGCCAAGACGGACACGACGACAATGAGCAGTTCTTC
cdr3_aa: CASSQDGHDDNEQFF

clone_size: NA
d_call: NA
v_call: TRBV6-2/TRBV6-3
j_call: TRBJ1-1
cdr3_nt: TGTGCCAGCAGACCTGGAGGGGGGACTGAAGCTTTCTTT
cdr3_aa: CASRPGGGTEAFF

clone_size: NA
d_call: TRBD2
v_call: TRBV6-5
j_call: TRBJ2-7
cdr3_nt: TGTGCCAGCAGTTACTTTGGCGGGGGGGCCACCTACGAGCAGTACTTC
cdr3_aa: CASSYFGGGATYEQYF

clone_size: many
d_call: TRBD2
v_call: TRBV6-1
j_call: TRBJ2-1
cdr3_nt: TGTGCCAGCAGTCAGCGGGAGGGGGTTAGTGAGCAGTTCTTC
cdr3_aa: CASSQREGVSEQFF